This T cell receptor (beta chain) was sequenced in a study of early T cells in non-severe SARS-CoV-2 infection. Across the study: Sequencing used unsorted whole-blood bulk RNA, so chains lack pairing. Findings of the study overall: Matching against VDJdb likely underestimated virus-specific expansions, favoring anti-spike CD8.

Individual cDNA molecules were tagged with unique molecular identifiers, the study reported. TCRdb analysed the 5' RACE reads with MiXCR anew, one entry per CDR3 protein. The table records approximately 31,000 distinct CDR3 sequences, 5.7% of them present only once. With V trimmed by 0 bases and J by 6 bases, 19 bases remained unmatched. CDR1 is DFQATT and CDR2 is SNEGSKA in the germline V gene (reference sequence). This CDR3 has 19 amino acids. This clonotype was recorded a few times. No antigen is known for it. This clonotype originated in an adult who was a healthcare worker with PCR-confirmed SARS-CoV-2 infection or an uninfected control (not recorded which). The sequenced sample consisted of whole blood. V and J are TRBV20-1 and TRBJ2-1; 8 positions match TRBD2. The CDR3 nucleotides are TGCAGTGCTAGAGATCGATCATTGGTATGGCGGGAGGCGTCCAATGAGCAGTTCTTC. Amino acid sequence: CSARDRSLVWREASNEQFF.